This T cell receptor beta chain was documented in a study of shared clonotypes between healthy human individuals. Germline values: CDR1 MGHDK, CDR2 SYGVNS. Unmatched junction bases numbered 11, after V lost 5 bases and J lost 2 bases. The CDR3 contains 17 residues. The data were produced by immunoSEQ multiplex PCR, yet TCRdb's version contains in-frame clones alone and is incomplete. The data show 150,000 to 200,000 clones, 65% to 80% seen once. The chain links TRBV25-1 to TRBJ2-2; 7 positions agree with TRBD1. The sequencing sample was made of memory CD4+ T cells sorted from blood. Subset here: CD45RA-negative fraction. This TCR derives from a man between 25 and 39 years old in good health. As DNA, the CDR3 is TGTGCCAGCAGTAGTCCCGGGACAGCCAAAAACACCGGGGAGCTGTTTTTT. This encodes CASSSPGTAKNTGELFF.